The 14 T cell receptor beta chains listed next were all sequenced from one sample in a study of identical twins. One entry per CDR3 protein results from TCRdb running MiXCR on the 5' RACE reads. The sample records 450,000 or so distinct CDR3 sequences, roughly an eighth being singletons. These data are also associated with another study on yellow fever vaccine responses in identical twins.

The specimen was CD4+ T cells sorted from blood. The source is a woman aged 18-29 years in good health.

In this sample, this clonotype turned up a few times. The chain is built from TRBV20-1 and TRBJ1-3, with D tentatively TRBD1 (6 bases). The CDR3 runs to 14 residues. Germline CDR1 is DFQATT and CDR2 is SNEGSKA (reference sequence). V lost 2 bases to trimming and J lost 4 bases, with 12 bases between them. The CDR3 reads CSARPDRKGNTIYF. In DNA form, the CDR3 reads TGCAGTGCTAGACCAGACAGGAAAGGAAACACCATATATTTT.

The V gene is TRBV3-1, the J gene TRBJ2-3; maybe TRBD2 (5 bases). Germline V gene data show CDR1 as LGHDT and CDR2 as YNNKEL (reference sequence). The V and J ends lost 0 bases and 10 bases respectively, with 11 bases between them. The CDR3 consists of 13 residues. For the CDR3, the DNA is TGTGCCAGCAGCCAAGATGAACTAGTATCGCAGTATTTT. Translation: CASSQDELVSQYF.

With regard to this clonotype: A read error may produce the germline difference seen at one junction end. V and J are TRBV7-9 and TRBJ2-3; tentatively, D is TRBD2 (6 bases). CDR1 is SEHNR, CDR2 FQNEAQ, per germline (reference sequence). CDR3 length: 13 residues. CDR3 nucleotides: TGTGCCAGCAGCCGGGCCGGGGGAGAGGTAGTGAATTTT. This translates into CASSRAGGEVVNF.

This clonotype was seen ten or more times. V and J are TRBV27 and TRBJ2-7; tentative D call: TRBD2 (6 bases). Per the germline V gene, CDR1 is MNHEY and CDR2 is SMNVEV (reference sequence). Deletions cut 11 bases from V and 2 bases from J, with 16 bases between. The CDR3 sequence is 13 residues long. DNA of the CDR3: TGTGCCTCGCGGAGGGGTCCCCCCTACGAGCAGTACTTC. Protein product: CASRRGPPYEQYF.

This clonotype was recorded a few times. The chain couples TRBV9 to TRBJ1-6, with TRBD1 as a possible D gene (5 bases). The CDR3 is 15 residues long. Germline CDR1 SGDLS, CDR2 YYNGEE. Trimming removed 0 bases from V and 5 bases from J, with 9 bases in between. The CDR3 is CASSVVGGNNSPLHF. The CDR3 DNA reads as TGTGCCAGCAGCGTAGTGGGGGGTAATAATTCACCCCTCCACTTT.

In its sample, this clonotype was seen a few times. The rearrangement uses TRBV12-3 or TRBV12-4 and TRBJ2-7; 7 bases line up with TRBD1. The trim removed 1 base at V and 9 bases at J, leaving 0 bases unmatched. This CDR3 is 11 amino acids long. This chain's CDR3 is CASSLGTGQYF. DNA of the CDR3: TGTGCCAGCAGTTTAGGGACAGGGCAGTACTTC.

The V gene is TRBV18, the J gene TRBJ1-1; D call uncertain. The CDR3 is 14 residues long. The V gene's germline CDR1 is KGHSH and CDR2 LQKENI. Trimming pared 4 bases from V and 0 bases from J, leaving 9 bases between. Written as DNA, the CDR3 is TGTGCCAGCTCACGACCAGGATTGAACACTGAAGCTTTCTTT. It codes for CASSRPGLNTEAFF.

This clonotype turned up a few times. The rearrangement joins TRBV28 to TRBJ1-1; TRBD1 might be the D (6 bases). CDR3 length equals 13 residues. V was trimmed by 5 bases and J by 7 bases, leaving 14 bases between them. Germline V gives CDR1 MDHEN, CDR2 SYDVKM. CDR3 DNA sequence: TGTGCCAGCAGTCGAACAGGGCTAAATGAAGCTTTCTTT. Its protein product is CASSRTGLNEAFF.

There are many counts of this clonotype. The chain has TRBV12-3 or TRBV12-4 and TRBJ2-5; D might be TRBD2 (6 bases). The CDR3 contains 13 residues. Trimming shortened V by 3 bases and J by 5 bases, and 10 bases separated the two germline ends. The CDR3 protein is CASSLRREETQYF. The CDR3 DNA is TGTGCCAGCAGTTTGAGGAGGGAGGAGACCCAGTACTTC.

A few counts support this clonotype. V gene TRBV5-1 combines with J gene TRBJ1-6; maybe TRBD1 (6 bases). Germline CDR1 is SGHRS and CDR2 is YFSETQ. The CDR3 has 15 amino acids. Between the trimmed V and J ends, which lost 0 bases and 6 bases, there was a span of 10 bases. CDR3 amino acids: CASSLATGSNSPLHF. The DNA for the CDR3 is TGCGCCAGCAGCTTGGCAACAGGGTCTAATTCACCCCTCCACTTT.

This clonotype was seen a handful of times. The V and J genes are TRBV3-1 and TRBJ2-1, with D perhaps TRBD1 or TRBD2 (5 bases each). This CDR3 spans 14 amino acids. The germline V and J ends were trimmed by 1 base and 5 bases, with 9 bases remaining between them. The germline V gene has CDR1 LGHDT and CDR2 YNNKEL (reference sequence). For the CDR3, the DNA is TGTGCCAGCAGCCAAGGGGGACCCAACAATGAGCAGTTCTTC. This codes for CASSQGGPNNEQFF.

This clonotype was detected only a few times. This sequence joins TRBV5-1 and TRBJ2-7; D possibly corresponds to TRBD1 (6 bases). Trimming shortened V by 0 bases and J by 1 base, and 14 bases separated the two germline ends. The CDR3 is made up of 16 amino acids. The germline CDR1 and CDR2 sequences are SGHRS and YFSETQ. The CDR3 bases are TGCGCCAGCAGCTTGGCCATCGGGACACCTTCCTACGAGCAGTACTTC. It encodes CASSLAIGTPSYEQYF. The variable domain in full, completed from reference TRBV5-1 and TRBJ2-7, reads KAGVTQTPRYLIKTRGQQVTLSCSPISGHRSVSWYQQTPGQGLQFLFEYFSETQRNKGNFPGRFSGRQFSNSRSEMNVSTLELGDSALYLCASSLAIGTPSYEQYFGPGTRLTVT.

This clonotype has at least ten counts. The chain joins TRBV7-3 to TRBJ2-2; D gene uncertain. Germline-derived CDR1 and CDR2 are SGHTA and FQGTGA. The CDR3 runs to 13 residues. Trimming removed 3 bases from V and 0 bases from J, with 2 bases in between. The CDR3 nucleotides are TGTGCCAGCAGCTTTACGAACACCGGGGAGCTGTTTTTT. It is translated as CASSFTNTGELFF.

This clonotype was seen many times. The gene calls are TRBV7-2 and TRBJ2-7, with D perhaps matching TRBD2 (5 bases). The CDR3 totals 15 residues. From germline, CDR1 is SGHTA and CDR2 FQGNSA. V was cut by 5 bases and J by 0 bases, with 14 bases left in between. CDR3 coding DNA: TGTGCCAGCAGCACCAATCTAGGGAGCTCCTACGAGCAGTACTTC. Translating gives CASSTNLGSSYEQYF.